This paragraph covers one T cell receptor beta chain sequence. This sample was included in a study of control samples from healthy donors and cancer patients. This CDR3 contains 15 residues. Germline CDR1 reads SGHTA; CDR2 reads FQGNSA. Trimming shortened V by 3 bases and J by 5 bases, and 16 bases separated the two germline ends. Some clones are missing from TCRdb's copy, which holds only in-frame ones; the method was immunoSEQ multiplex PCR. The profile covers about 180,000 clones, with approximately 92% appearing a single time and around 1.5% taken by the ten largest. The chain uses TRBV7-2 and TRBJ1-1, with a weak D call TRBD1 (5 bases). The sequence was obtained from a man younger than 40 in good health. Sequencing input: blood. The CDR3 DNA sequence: TGTGCCAGCAGCTTGAACCAGGGAGGTTTGACTGAAGCTTTCTTT. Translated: CASSLNQGGLTEAFF.